The subject of this entry is one T cell receptor beta chain. Some clones are missing from TCRdb's copy, which holds only in-frame ones; the method was immunoSEQ multiplex PCR. The sample contains approximately 200,000 clones, about four fifths of which appear only once. Each recovered donor of Cohort 3 presented with two negative PCRs, clearance, or symptom resolution. Trimming left V 3 bases short and J 11 bases short, with 16 bases between. Germline CDR1 reads MDHEN; CDR2 reads SYDVKM. The CDR3 has 13 residues. This sample is part of a study of blood T cell repertoires in COVID-19. Sequenced input: PBMCs or T cells enriched from blood (not recorded which). This receptor was identified in a woman aged 25-40 years who had recovered from COVID-19. The V gene is TRBV28, the J gene TRBJ1-1, with D perhaps matching TRBD1 (6 bases). This chain's CDR3 is CASSLGGGSAAFF. The CDR3 nucleotides are TGTGCCAGCAGTTTGGGGGGGGGCTCTGCCGCTTTCTTT.